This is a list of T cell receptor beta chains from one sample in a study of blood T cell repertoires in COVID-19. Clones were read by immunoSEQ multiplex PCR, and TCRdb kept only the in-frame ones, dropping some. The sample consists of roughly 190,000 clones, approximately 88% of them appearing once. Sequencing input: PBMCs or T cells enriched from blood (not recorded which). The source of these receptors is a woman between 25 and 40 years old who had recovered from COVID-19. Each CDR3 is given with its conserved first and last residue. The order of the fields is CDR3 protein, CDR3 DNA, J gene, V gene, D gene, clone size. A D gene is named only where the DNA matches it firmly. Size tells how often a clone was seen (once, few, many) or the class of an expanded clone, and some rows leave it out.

CDR3aa: CASTGSLAGDYEQYF; CDR3nt: TGCGCCAGCACCGGATCGTTAGCGGGAGACTACGAGCAGTACTTC; j_gene: TRBJ2-7; v_gene: TRBV10-2; d_gene: TRBD2; abundance: .
CDR3aa: CASSFRDRGKNTEAFF; CDR3nt: TGTGCCAGCAGCTTCCGGGACAGGGGGAAGAATACTGAAGCTTTCTTT; j_gene: TRBJ1-1; v_gene: TRBV7-9; d_gene: TRBD1; abundance: once
CDR3aa: CASSYRTGNYGYTF; CDR3nt: TGTGCCAGCAGCTATAGGACAGGGAACTATGGCTACACCTTC; j_gene: TRBJ1-2; v_gene: TRBV11-2; d_gene: TRBD1; abundance: .
CDR3aa: CASSLIANNEQFF; CDR3nt: TGTGCCAGCAGCTTAATAGCAAACAATGAGCAGTTCTTC; j_gene: TRBJ2-1; v_gene: TRBV7-3; d_gene: .; abundance: once
CDR3aa: CASSFSFKARGHNEQFF; CDR3nt: TGTGCCAGCAGCTTCAGTTTTAAGGCTAGAGGTCACAATGAGCAGTTCTTC; j_gene: TRBJ2-1; v_gene: TRBV11-2; d_gene: .; abundance: .
CDR3aa: CATSPATGGYTF; CDR3nt: TGTGCCACCAGCCCGGCCACGGGTGGCTACACCTTC; j_gene: TRBJ1-2; v_gene: TRBV24-1; d_gene: .; abundance: .
CDR3aa: CASSSRQAQETQYF; CDR3nt: TGTGCCAGCAGCTCCCGACAGGCACAAGAGACCCAGTACTTC; j_gene: TRBJ2-5; v_gene: TRBV9; d_gene: .; abundance: .
CDR3aa: CASSLTGRQETQYF; CDR3nt: TGTGCCAGCAGCTTGACAGGGAGGCAAGAGACCCAGTACTTC; j_gene: TRBJ2-5; v_gene: TRBV7-9; d_gene: .; abundance: once
CDR3aa: CASSTGTGYGYTF; CDR3nt: TGTGCCAGCAGTACCGGGACAGGTTATGGCTACACCTTC; j_gene: TRBJ1-2; v_gene: TRBV6-4; d_gene: TRBD1; abundance: few
CDR3aa: CASSIGLADDKNIQYF; CDR3nt: TGTGCCAGTAGTATAGGACTAGCCGACGACAAAAACATTCAGTACTTC; j_gene: TRBJ2-4; v_gene: TRBV19; d_gene: TRBD2; abundance: .
CDR3aa: CASSQDGAVWNTEAFF; CDR3nt: TGCGCCAGCAGCCAAGATGGGGCAGTCTGGAACACTGAAGCTTTCTTT; j_gene: TRBJ1-1; v_gene: TRBV4-1; d_gene: .; abundance: .
CDR3aa: CASKSDRSNQPQHF; CDR3nt: TGTGCCAGCAAGTCCGACAGAAGCAATCAGCCCCAGCATTTT; j_gene: TRBJ1-5; v_gene: TRBV2; d_gene: .; abundance: .